Below, 6 T cell receptor beta chains from the same sample are listed, as sequenced in a study of blood T cell repertoires in COVID-19. Repertoires were generated with immunoSEQ multiplex PCR, while TCRdb's copy carries only in-frame clones and drops some. The data show roughly 150,000 clones, 76% seen once. Material for sequencing was peripheral blood. Source of these receptors: a woman of 80 years or more with acute or convalescent COVID-19.

V and J are TRBV7-3 and TRBJ2-3, with 10 bases lining up with TRBD2. J was trimmed by 0 bases and V by 5 bases; bases with no gene match: 5. Germline CDR1 and CDR2: SGHTA and FQGTGA. The CDR3 sequence is 16 residues long. CDR3 sequence reads: CASSPSLAGSTDTQYF. As DNA, the CDR3 is TGTGCCAGCAGCCCTTCACTAGCGGGGAGCACAGATACGCAGTATTTT. The whole variable domain, filled in from reference TRBV7-3 and TRBJ2-3, reads GAGVSQTPSNKVTEKGKYVELRCDPISGHTALYWYRQSLGQGPEFLIYFQGTGAADDSGLPNDRFFAVRPEGSVSTLKIQRTERGDSAVYLCASSPSLAGSTDTQYFGPGTRLTVL.

The genes are TRBV11-3 and TRBJ2-1; perhaps TRBD1 as D (5 bases). V lost 6 bases, J lost 6 bases, and 21 bases lay in between. Germline V CDR1 and CDR2: SGHNT, YENEEA. The CDR3 consists of 16 residues. The CDR3 bases are TGTGCCAGCAGTCTCCAGGGAACCCCTCTCTCCAATGAGCAGTTCTTC. Protein sequence: CASSLQGTPLSNEQFF.

This chain links TRBV6-5 with TRBJ1-5; TRBD1 aligns across 8 bases. The CDR3 sequence is 13 residues long. CDR1 MNHEY and CDR2 SVGAGI come from the germline V gene. Germline trimming cut 8 bases from V and 6 bases from J; bases unmatched to any gene: 6. The CDR3: CASFSTGGQPQHF. DNA for the CDR3: TGTGCCAGCTTCAGCACAGGGGGTCAGCCCCAGCATTTT.

The V and J genes are TRBV7-9 and TRBJ2-3, with D tentatively TRBD2 (6 bases). The V gene lost 5 bases and the J gene lost 8 bases, with 11 bases spanning the gap. The length of the CDR3 is 12 residues. CDR1 and CDR2 from the germline V gene are SEHNR and FQNEAQ (reference sequence). DNA of the CDR3: TGTGCCAGCAGCCGAAGCGGGTCTACGCAGTATTTT. Its protein product is CASSRSGSTQYF.

The gene calls are TRBV5-1 and TRBJ1-1; D may be TRBD1 (5 bases). Germline lookup yields CDR1 SGHRS and CDR2 YFSETQ. V shed 5 bases and J shed 5 bases, with 13 bases lying between them. The CDR3 loop spans 13 amino acids. As DNA, the CDR3 is TGCGCCAGCAGAGGGGAGGGTTGGACTGAAGCTTTCTTT. Amino acids: CASRGEGWTEAFF. The variable domain in full, with the rest retrieved from reference TRBV5-1 and TRBJ1-1, is KAGVTQTPRYLIKTRGQQVTLSCSPISGHRSVSWYQQTPGQGLQFLFEYFSETQRNKGNFPGRFSGRQFSNSRSEMNVSTLELGDSALYLCASRGEGWTEAFFGQGTRLTVV.

This chain uses TRBV4-1 with TRBJ2-5; tentatively, D is TRBD1 (6 bases). This CDR3 has 13 residues. The V gene's germline CDR1 is MGHRA and CDR2 YSYEKL. The V end lost 0 bases, the J end lost 5 bases, and 7 bases lay between the germline ends. The DNA of the CDR3 is TGCGCCAGCAGCCAAGATACAGGGGAGACCCAGTACTTC. It yields the protein CASSQDTGETQYF.